The TCR beta chain under discussion was sequenced for a study of T-cell memory formation after mild COVID-19. Whole-study findings and limits: Shrinking CD4+ clones resided mostly in CM and EM, and CD8+ ones in EMRA. The SARS-CoV-2 specificity of second-wave clones reaching peak at day 37 remained unverified.

5'RACE primed at constant segments yielded TCR alpha and TCR beta cDNA libraries bearing sample barcodes and UMIs. TCRdb ran MiXCR on the 5' RACE reads and lists one entry per CDR3 protein. The table lists 250,000 to 350,000 distinct CDR3 sequences, 15% to 20% of them singletons. V was cut by 4 bases and J by 0 bases, with 12 bases left in between. CDR3 length equals 15 residues. Germline V gene sequence: CDR1 SGHRS, CDR2 YFSETQ. This clonotype was picked up a small number of times. The antigen is undetermined. This chain uses TRBV5-1 with TRBJ2-3; a weak D match, TRBD1 (6 bases). Specimen: PBMCs or a T cell subset sorted from them (not recorded which). The sequence came from a man younger than 35 who had mild COVID-19 (a few samples of this study predate the infection). Cell type and time point are not known. CDR3 DNA sequence: TGCGCCAGCAGCGCTCCGGGACACAGCACAGATACGCAGTATTTT. The encoded protein is CASSAPGHSTDTQYF.